Given below is one T cell receptor beta chain in context. Original processing methods: Reference gene primer amplification in the assay estimated nucleated cell counts. Data came from immunoSEQ multiplex PCR; TCRdb stores just in-frame clones and leaves some out. That table furnishes V, J and clone size, whereas the DNA furnished D and trimming. The sample shows tens of thousands of clones, approximately 86% of them seen only once. The data originate from a study of blood T cell repertoires in COVID-19. As for the study in general: Some COVID-19 samples were acute and others convalescent; all came from the United States, Italy and Spain. T cells, B-cell-depleted T cells, or PBMCs supplied cDNA or gDNA.

V was trimmed by 7 bases and J by 7 bases, leaving 13 bases between them. Per the germline V gene, CDR1 is PRHDT and CDR2 is FYEKMQ (reference sequence). This CDR3 is 12 amino acids long. The sequencing input was peripheral blood. V and J are TRBV13 and TRBJ1-2; D is ambiguous. The receptor comes from a woman aged 70-85 years with active COVID-19. CDR3: CASTWGGSGYTF. CDR3 DNA sequence: TGTGCCAGCACTTGGGGAGGGTCTGGCTACACCTTC. Full variable domain (rest looked up from reference TRBV13 and TRBJ1-2): AAGVIQSPRHLIKEKRETATLKCYPIPRHDTVYWYQQGPGQDPQFLISFYEKMQSDKGSIPDRFSAQQFSDYHSELNMSSLELGDSALYFCASTWGGSGYTFGSGTRLTVV.